Below, 8 T cell receptor beta chains from the same sample are listed, as sequenced in a study of identical twins. TCRdb reprocessed the 5' RACE reads via MiXCR and lists one record per CDR3 protein. The sample consists of fewer than 550,000 distinct CDR3 sequences, about 13% of them appearing once. This sample was also put to use in a study of yellow fever vaccine responses in identical twins.

The sample comprised CD4+ T cells sorted from blood. The receptors here all came from a woman aged 18-29 years in good health.

In this sample, this clonotype turned up many times. V is TRBV5-1 and J is TRBJ2-2, with D possibly TRBD1 on 5 matching bases. CDR1 SGHRS and CDR2 YFSETQ come from the germline V gene. Trimming took off 5 bases at V and 1 base at J, with 9 bases between the two ends. This CDR3 contains 14 residues. The CDR3 bases are TGCGCCAGCAGAGGCAGGGAGAACACCGGGGAGCTGTTTTTT. This translates into CASRGRENTGELFF.

This clonotype was observed many times. The rearrangement links TRBV12-3 or TRBV12-4 to TRBJ2-5; D remains ambiguous. The germline V and J ends were trimmed by 6 bases and 5 bases, with 13 bases remaining between them. CDR3 length: 13 amino acids. The CDR3 here is CASSSDPRETQYF. The CDR3 bases are TGTGCCAGCAGCTCAGACCCAAGGGAGACCCAGTACTTC.

This clonotype was counted many times. The chain carries TRBV5-1 and TRBJ2-2, with 10 bases identical to TRBD2. The CDR3 extends over 15 amino acids. The germline CDR1 and CDR2 sequences are SGHRS and YFSETQ. Unmatched junction bases numbered 7, after V lost 4 bases and J lost 7 bases. DNA for the CDR3: TGCGCCAGCAGCCAAACTAGCGGGACGGTCGGGGAGCTGTTTTTT. It specifies CASSQTSGTVGELFF.

There are a few counts of this clonotype. The gene calls are TRBV20-1 and TRBJ2-5; D could derive from TRBD1 or TRBD2 (6 bases each). The CDR3 consists of 15 residues. With 3 bases removed from V and 4 bases from J, the gap between germline ends came to 18 bases. Germline V CDR1 and CDR2: DFQATT, SNEGSKA (reference sequence). The CDR3 DNA reads as TGCAGTGCTAGTCCCTTGGGGGGCTCGGGAGAGACCCAGTACTTC. Translation: CSASPLGGSGETQYF.

This clonotype has a handful of counts. This chain connects TRBV6-1 to TRBJ2-7; 8 bases align to TRBD1. The trim removed 6 bases at V and 0 bases at J, leaving 7 bases unmatched. This CDR3 spans 15 amino acids. Germline CDR1 MNHNS, CDR2 SASEGT. The CDR3 region is CASRPGQGNSYEQYF. The DNA for the CDR3 is TGTGCCAGCAGACCCGGACAGGGAAACTCCTACGAGCAGTACTTC.

This clonotype was found a few times. The rearrangement links TRBV20-1 to TRBJ2-3, with a possible D match to TRBD1 (6 bases). V was cut by 5 bases and J by 2 bases, with 17 bases left in between. The CDR3 has 15 residues. Looked up from germline, CDR1 is DFQATT and CDR2 is SNEGSKA (reference sequence). In nucleotides, the CDR3 is TGCAGTGCTGGAAACAAAGCAGGGGTCACAGATACGCAGTATTTT. Its protein is CSAGNKAGVTDTQYF.

This clonotype was recorded many times. The CDR3 DNA reads TGCAGTGCTACCGGGACTAGCGGGAGGGGAAACATTCAGTACTTC. It is translated as CSATGTSGRGNIQYF. This rearrangement joins TRBV20-1 to TRBJ2-4; 16 bases align to TRBD2. The CDR3 runs 15 residues. The germline V gene encodes CDR1 DFQATT and CDR2 SNEGSKA (reference sequence). V gave up 4 bases and J gave up 6 bases; unmatched junction bases: 3.

This clonotype occurred a few times. The rearrangement joins TRBV18 to TRBJ2-7, with D perhaps TRBD2 (6 bases). Germline CDR1 reads KGHSH; CDR2 reads LQKENI. CDR3 length equals 15 residues. The V and J ends lost 2 bases and 4 bases respectively, with 15 bases between them. The CDR3 is CASSPEAGAGYEQYF. In DNA, the CDR3 is TGTGCCAGCTCACCAGAGGCGGGCGCGGGATACGAGCAGTACTTC. Full variable domain (outside the CDR3, taken from reference TRBV18 and TRBJ2-7): NAGVMQNPRHLVRRRGQEARLRCSPMKGHSHVYWYRQLPEEGLKFMVYLQKENIIDESGMPKERFSAEFPKEGPSILRIQQVVRGDSAAYFCASSPEAGAGYEQYFGPGTRLTVT.